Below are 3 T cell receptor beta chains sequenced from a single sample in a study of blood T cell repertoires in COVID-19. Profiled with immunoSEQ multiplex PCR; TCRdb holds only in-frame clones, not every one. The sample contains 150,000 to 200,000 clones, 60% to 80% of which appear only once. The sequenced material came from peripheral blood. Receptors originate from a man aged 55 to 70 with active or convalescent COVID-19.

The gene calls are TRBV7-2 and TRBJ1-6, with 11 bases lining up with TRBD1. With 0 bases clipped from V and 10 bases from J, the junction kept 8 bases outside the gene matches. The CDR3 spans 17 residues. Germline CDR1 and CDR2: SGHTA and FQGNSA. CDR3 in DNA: TGTGCCAGCAGCTTAGCGCGTAGTGGGACAGGGGGATCACCCCTCCACTTT. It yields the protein CASSLARSGTGGSPLHF.

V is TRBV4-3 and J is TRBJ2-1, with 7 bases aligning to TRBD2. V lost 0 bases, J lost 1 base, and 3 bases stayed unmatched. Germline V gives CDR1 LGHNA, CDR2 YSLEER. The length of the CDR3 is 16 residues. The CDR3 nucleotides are TGCGCCAGCAGCCAAGACGGGACTACATCCTACAATGAGCAGTTCTTC. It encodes CASSQDGTTSYNEQFF.

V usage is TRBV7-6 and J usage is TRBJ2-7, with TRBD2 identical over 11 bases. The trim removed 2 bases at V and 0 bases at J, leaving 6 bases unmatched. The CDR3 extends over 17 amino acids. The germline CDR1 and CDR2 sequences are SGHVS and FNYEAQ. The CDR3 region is CASSLQGLAAYSYEQYF. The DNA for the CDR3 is TGTGCCAGCAGCTTACAGGGACTAGCGGCATACTCCTACGAGCAGTACTTC.